The rows below give T cell receptor beta chains drawn from one sample of a study of cytomegalovirus exposure and HLA in healthy donors. Assay used: immunoSEQ multiplex PCR; TCRdb lists only in-frame clones, some missing. The data hold around 150,000 clones, with just under 85% observed a single time. Sequencing was done on a sample of PBMCs. These receptors were obtained from a middle-aged man in good health and CMV-seropositive. CDR3s include the opening cysteine and the closing phenylalanine or tryptophan. A D gene is named only where the DNA matches it firmly. Size is omitted from some rows. Given values are once, few, many or a class for expanded clones.

j_gene,abundance,v_gene,d_gene,CDR3aa,CDR3nt
TRBJ1-4,.,TRBV30,.,CAWSKGVTNEKLFF,TGTGCCTGGAGTAAGGGGGTGACTAATGAAAAACTGTTTTTT
TRBJ1-1,.,TRBV29-1,.,CSVQGTPNTEAFF,TGCAGCGTCCAGGGGACACCAAACACTGAAGCTTTCTTT
TRBJ1-1,.,TRBV2,.,CASSVQSIEAFF,TGTGCCAGCAGTGTACAGAGTATAGAAGCTTTCTTT
TRBJ2-7,.,TRBV6-5,TRBD1,CASSYPGQGMGEQYF,TGTGCCAGCAGTTACCCAGGACAGGGGATGGGCGAGCAGTACTTC
TRBJ2-5,.,TRBV18,TRBD1,CASSIDRVGETQYF,TGTGCCAGCTCGATTGACAGGGTCGGAGAGACCCAGTACTTC
TRBJ1-3,.,TRBV19,TRBD1,CASSMSDRPSGNTIYF,TGTGCCAGTAGTATGTCGGACAGGCCTTCTGGAAACACCATATATTTT
TRBJ1-5,.,TRBV19,.,CASSIWRGTQPQHF,TGTGCCAGTAGTATATGGCGGGGAACTCAGCCCCAGCATTTT
TRBJ1-1,.,TRBV13,.,CASSFSENTEAFF,TGTGCCAGCAGCTTTTCAGAGAACACTGAAGCTTTCTTT
TRBJ1-6,.,TRBV15,TRBD1,CATSRDRGRNSPLHF,TGTGCCACCAGCAGAGACAGGGGGCGAAATTCACCCCTCCACTTT
TRBJ2-4,.,TRBV9,TRBD2,CASSVSARGGPDKNIQYF,TGTGCCAGCAGCGTATCGGCCCGGGGGGGGCCAGACAAAAACATTCAGTACTTC
TRBJ2-4,.,TRBV15,.,CATSTPGSGKNIQYF,TGTGCCACCAGCACCCCAGGGTCCGGGAAAAACATTCAGTACTTC
TRBJ2-2,.,TRBV30,.,CAWSSSRKNTGELFF,TGTGCCTGGAGTTCAAGCAGGAAAAACACCGGGGAGCTGTTTTTT
TRBJ2-7,.,TRBV7-2,TRBD1,CASSLGTGVPYEQYF,TGTGCCAGCAGCTTAGGGACAGGGGTGCCCTACGAGCAGTACTTC
TRBJ2-2,.,TRBV9,TRBD2,CASSGERGTGELFF,TGTGCCAGCAGCGGAGAGCGGGGGACCGGGGAGCTGTTTTTT
TRBJ2-3,few,TRBV13,TRBD2,CASSPRLAGRDTQYF,TGTGCCAGCAGCCCCCGACTAGCGGGAAGGGATACGCAGTATTTT
TRBJ2-5,few,TRBV5-6,.,CASSFPSSIGGMRETQYF,TGTGCCAGCAGCTTTCCCTCTTCTATCGGAGGCATGCGGGAGACCCAGTACTTC
TRBJ2-5,.,TRBV15,TRBD1,CATSRVRAGGRETQYF,TGTGCCACCAGCAGAGTTAGGGCAGGGGGCCGGGAGACCCAATACTTC
TRBJ2-7,.,TRBV5-1,TRBD1,CASSRQGAVTEQYF,TGCGCCAGCAGCCGACAGGGGGCCGTTACTGAGCAGTACTTC
TRBJ2-3,.,TRBV29-1,TRBD1,CSVTRGSTDTQYF,TGCAGCGTCACCAGGGGGAGCACAGATACGCAGTATTTT
TRBJ1-2,.,TRBV7-9,.,CSSSFVGGLGYTF,TGTTCCAGCAGCTTCGTCGGGGGTTTAGGCTACACCTTC
TRBJ2-7,.,TRBV7-8,.,CASTRTGYEQYF,TGTGCCAGCACCCGCACAGGGTACGAGCAGTACTTC
TRBJ2-2,.,TRBV5-5,.,CASSPGQNTGELFF,TGTGCCAGCAGCCCGGGACAGAACACCGGGGAGCTGTTTTTT
TRBJ1-5,.,TRBV11-3,TRBD1,CASSAGGNQPQHF,TGTGCCAGCAGCGCAGGGGGAAATCAGCCCCAGCATTTT
TRBJ2-7,.,TRBV7-9,TRBD1,CASSPTGGALYEQYF,TGTGCCAGCAGCCCGACAGGGGGCGCATTGTACGAGCAGTACTTC
TRBJ1-1,.,TRBV11-2,.,CASTHPAQAGAFF,TGTGCCAGCACCCATCCGGCCCAGGCGGGAGCTTTCTTT
TRBJ2-3,.,TRBV9,.,CASSVEQGRTDTQYF,TGTGCCAGCAGCGTAGAACAGGGAAGAACAGATACGCAGTATTTT
TRBJ2-1,.,TRBV5-1,TRBD2,CASSLSRTSAPYNEQFF,TGCGCCAGCAGCTTGTCTCGGACTAGCGCGCCCTACAATGAGCAGTTCTTC
TRBJ2-2,.,TRBV6-6,.,CASSYLGSPNTGELFF,TGTGCCAGCAGTTACCTTGGGAGCCCGAACACCGGGGAGCTGTTTTTT
TRBJ2-1,.,TRBV19,.,CATQNRVHNEQFF,TGTGCCACCCAGAACAGGGTTCACAATGAGCAGTTCTTC
TRBJ2-5,.,TRBV7-2,.,CASSPDRQETQYF,TGTGCCAGCAGTCCCGACAGGCAAGAGACCCAGTACTTC
TRBJ2-5,once,TRBV28,.,CASSGGTQYF,TGTGCCAGCAGTGGAGGGACCCAGTACTTC
TRBJ2-5,.,TRBV5-6,.,CASSLATSGETQYF,TGTGCCAGCAGCTTGGCTACCAGCGGTGAGACCCAGTACTTC
TRBJ2-4,.,TRBV4-1,.,CASSQDSAPGQNIQYF,TGCGCCAGCAGCCAAGATAGTGCGCCAGGGCAGAACATTCAGTACTTC
TRBJ1-4,.,TRBV11-2,.,CASRDWGGTNEKLFF,TGTGCCAGCAGGGATTGGGGCGGTACTAATGAAAAACTGTTTTTT
TRBJ1-2,.,TRBV5-1,TRBD1,CASSRQGAVDGYTF,TGCGCCAGCAGCCGACAGGGGGCGGTGGATGGCTACACCTTC